The 30 T cell receptor beta chains given below trace back to one sample, sequenced in a study of identical twins. MiXCR was run by TCRdb on the 5' RACE reads, yielding one entry per CDR3 protein. The sample has 700,000 or so distinct CDR3 sequences, 8.6% seen once; the top ten hold approximately 0.94%. These same records also appear under a second study, on yellow fever vaccine responses in identical twins.

The sequenced material came from PBMCs. The receptors were gathered from a woman in her late teens or twenties in good health.

V and J are TRBV27 and TRBJ2-3; no clear D. The CDR3 runs to 17 residues. V was trimmed by 2 bases and J by 1 base, leaving 16 bases between them. CDR1 and CDR2 from the germline V gene are MNHEY and SMNVEV (reference sequence). CDR3 residues: CASSLLGRIDRTDTQYF. The CDR3 nucleotides read TGTGCCAGCAGTTTACTAGGCCGGATCGACCGCACAGATACGCAGTATTTT.

The rearrangement joins TRBV27 to TRBJ2-7, with 10 positions matching TRBD2. The CDR3 sequence is 14 residues long. With V trimmed by 0 bases and J by 12 bases, 8 bases remained unmatched. CDR1 is MNHEY and CDR2 is SMNVEV in the germline V gene (reference sequence). Here the CDR3 DNA reads TGTGCCAGCAGTTTATCGCAGCGGGAGGGCTCGACGTACTTC. Its protein is CASSLSQREGSTYF.

The chain carries TRBV6-5 and TRBJ2-2, with D uncertain. Trimming removed 2 bases from V and 6 bases from J, with 13 bases in between. Germline V gene data show CDR1 as MNHEY and CDR2 as SVGAGI. The CDR3 is made up of 15 amino acids. This CDR3 reads CASSYRSPGAGELFF. The CDR3 region has the DNA TGTGCCAGCAGTTACAGGTCCCCAGGCGCCGGGGAGCTGTTTTTT.

This clonotype occurred a few times. The rearrangement links TRBV29-1 to TRBJ1-1; D not resolved. The CDR3 totals 13 residues. In germline, CDR1 is SQVTM, CDR2 ANQGSEA. Deletions cut 5 bases from V and 5 bases from J, with 15 bases between. The CDR3: CSVPGVSETEAFF. DNA of the CDR3: TGCAGCGTTCCGGGAGTTTCAGAAACTGAAGCTTTCTTT.

Only a few counts were recorded for this clonotype. The chain employs TRBV5-6 and TRBJ2-7; TRBD1 might be the D (6 bases). Germline lookup yields CDR1 SGHDT and CDR2 YYEEEE. Deletions cut 6 bases from V and 5 bases from J, with 21 bases between. This CDR3 has 15 amino acids. The CDR3 nucleotides read TGTGCCAGCACCATGTGGGGGCTCATCCTCCACGAGCAGTACTTC. It yields the protein CASTMWGLILHEQYF. Supplemented by reference TRBV5-6 and TRBJ2-7, the full variable domain reads DAGVTQSPTHLIKTRGQQVTLRCSPKSGHDTVSWYQQALGQGPQFIFQYYEEEERQRGNFPDRFSGHQFPNYSSELNVNALLLGDSALYLCASTMWGLILHEQYFGPGTRLTVT.

This chain uses TRBV3-1 with TRBJ2-2, with D perhaps matching TRBD2 (5 bases). The V gene lost 0 bases and the J gene lost 6 bases, with 14 bases spanning the gap. The CDR3 consists of 16 residues. Germline loops: CDR1 LGHDT, CDR2 YNNKEL (reference sequence). CDR3 region: CASSQEPAEVAGELFF. The CDR3 coding sequence is TGTGCCAGCAGCCAAGAACCAGCGGAGGTAGCCGGGGAGCTGTTTTTT.

This clonotype appeared a few times. This chain links TRBV5-1 with TRBJ2-1, with 8 bases lining up with TRBD2. Germline CDR1 SGHRS, CDR2 YFSETQ. V was clipped by 0 bases and J by 7 bases; unmatched bases: 3. This CDR3 has 14 amino acids. For the CDR3, the DNA is TGCGCCAGCAGCTTGGTCGGGAGGGCGAATGAGCAGTTCTTC. Residues: CASSLVGRANEQFF. Full variable domain (remainder filled in from reference TRBV5-1 and TRBJ2-1): KAGVTQTPRYLIKTRGQQVTLSCSPISGHRSVSWYQQTPGQGLQFLFEYFSETQRNKGNFPGRFSGRQFSNSRSEMNVSTLELGDSALYLCASSLVGRANEQFFGPGTRLTVL.

Ten or more counts support this clonotype. The chain joins TRBV5-6 to TRBJ2-5; a possible D gene is TRBD1 (5 bases). The ends were cut back, 2 bases at V and 2 bases at J, with 13 bases in the middle. CDR3 size: 15 residues. Germline CDR1 is SGHDT and CDR2 is YYEEEE. The CDR3 DNA reads as TGTGCCAGCAGCTTAGTGACAGTCGTTCAAGAGACCCAGTACTTC. Its translation: CASSLVTVVQETQYF.

The genes are TRBV28 and TRBJ2-1; 7 bases line up with TRBD1. Trimming took 5 bases from V and 4 from J; bases not matched to a gene: 5. Germline loops: CDR1 MDHEN, CDR2 SYDVKM. The CDR3 runs to 14 residues. The CDR3 nucleotides are TGTGCCAGCAGTGGACAGGTTAAATACAATGAGCAGTTCTTC. Its translation is CASSGQVKYNEQFF.

This clonotype was observed a handful of times. The chain is built from TRBV9 and TRBJ2-7; D possibly matches TRBD1 or TRBD2 (5 bases each). This CDR3 comprises 16 residues. Germline CDR1 SGDLS, CDR2 YYNGEE. Trimming took 3 bases from V and 0 from J, leaving 16 bases between them. The DNA of the CDR3 is TGTGCCAGCAGCGCCGGATGGGACGGAGGCTCCTACGAGCAGTACTTC. Its translation: CASSAGWDGGSYEQYF. The full variable domain, its missing parts supplied by reference TRBV9 and TRBJ2-7, is DSGVTQTPKHLITATGQRVTLRCSPRSGDLSVYWYQQSLDQGLQFLIQYYNGEERAKGNILERFSAQQFPDLHSELNLSSLELGDSALYFCASSAGWDGGSYEQYFGPGTRLTVT.

This clonotype was seen ten or more times. The chain is built from TRBV5-1 and TRBJ2-7; D possibly matches TRBD1 or TRBD2 (6 bases each). This CDR3 spans 14 amino acids. CDR1 is SGHRS, CDR2 YFSETQ, per germline. With 5 bases removed from V and 3 bases from J, the gap between germline ends came to 15 bases. The CDR3 sequence is CASSRGPRDYEQYF. In nucleotides, the CDR3 is TGCGCCAGCAGTCGGGGGCCCCGAGACTACGAGCAGTACTTC.

This clonotype was detected many times. V usage is TRBV28 and J usage is TRBJ2-1; D is possibly TRBD1 (6 bases). Germline loops: CDR1 MDHEN, CDR2 SYDVKM. V shed 7 bases and J shed 6 bases, with 16 bases lying between them. The CDR3 length is 14 residues. For the CDR3, the DNA is TGTGCCAGCACCGACAGGTCACCCTCCAATGAGCAGTTCTTC. Protein: CASTDRSPSNEQFF.

This chain connects TRBV7-6 to TRBJ2-7; 11 nucleotides agree with TRBD2. With V trimmed by 4 bases and J by 3 bases, 14 bases remained unmatched. The V gene's germline CDR1 is SGHVS and CDR2 FNYEAQ. The CDR3 runs 18 residues. CDR3 DNA sequence: TGTGCCAGCAGCTCACCCGGGACTAGCGGTACCTTGGGCTACGAGCAGTACTTC. Protein: CASSSPGTSGTLGYEQYF.

The rearrangement links TRBV29-1 to TRBJ2-6, with 7 nucleotides matching TRBD1. The CDR3 consists of 20 residues. CDR1 and CDR2 from the germline V gene are SQVTM and ANQGSEA. After removal of 3 bases from V and 0 bases from J, the junction contained 17 bases not matched to a gene. DNA for the CDR3: TGCAGCGTTGAGGTTTACAGAAGGGACAGAAAGAACTCTGGGGCCAACGTCCTGACTTTC. This gives the protein CSVEVYRRDRKNSGANVLTF. Supplemented by reference TRBV29-1 and TRBJ2-6, the full variable domain reads SAVISQKPSRDICQRGTSLTIQCQVDSQVTMMFWYRQQPGQSLTLIATANQGSEATYESGFVIDKFPISRPNLTFSTLTVSNMSPEDSSIYLCSVEVYRRDRKNSGANVLTFGAGSRLTVL.

This clonotype was seen ten or more times. DNA for the CDR3: TGTGCCAGCAGCCCTGGGACAGGGACCTACGAGCAGTACTTC. This encodes CASSPGTGTYEQYF. This chain links TRBV12-3 or TRBV12-4 with TRBJ2-7; 9 bases are shared with TRBD1. The CDR3 sequence is 14 residues long. V was pared by 6 bases and J by 2 bases, with 5 bases of the junction left unmatched.

This clonotype was seen at least ten times. This chain joins TRBV7-3 and TRBJ2-2; perhaps TRBD2 as D (7 bases). Looked up from germline, CDR1 is SGHTA and CDR2 is FQGTGA. The CDR3 is 14 amino acids. Trimming removed 2 bases at V and 6 bases at J, with 10 bases between. The CDR3 bases are TGTGCCAGCAGCTTAGAGGGGGGGCCCGGGGAGCTGTTTTTT. It translates to CASSLEGGPGELFF.

This clonotype was counted only a few times. The chain combines TRBV19 with TRBJ2-1, with D possibly being TRBD2 (5 bases). Trimming stripped 6 bases from V and 3 bases from J, with 18 bases between. Germline V lookup: CDR1 LNHDA, CDR2 SQIVND (reference sequence). This CDR3 is built from 16 residues. CDR3 in amino acids: CASSPGRGGYYNEQFF. The CDR3 DNA sequence: TGTGCCAGTAGCCCCGGGCGCGGCGGGTACTACAATGAGCAGTTCTTC.

The chain links TRBV6-1 to TRBJ2-3; D perhaps matches TRBD2 (5 bases). CDR1 is MNHNS, CDR2 SASEGT, per germline. The CDR3 extends over 14 amino acids. Trimming removed 8 bases from V and 0 bases from J, with 12 bases in between. CDR3 in amino acids: CASWETPSTDTQYF. The CDR3 nucleotides read TGTGCCAGCTGGGAGACACCAAGCACAGATACGCAGTATTTT.

This clonotype was picked up a small number of times. The chain carries TRBV6-1 and TRBJ2-7, with TRBD1 matching 9 bases. The CDR3 covers 13 residues. Trimming at V came to 6 bases and at J to 6 bases, leaving 6 bases not matched to a gene. Looked up from germline, CDR1 is MNHNS and CDR2 is SASEGT. CDR3 residues: CASSPDRGLEQYF. CDR3 bases: TGTGCCAGCAGCCCGGACAGGGGCCTCGAGCAGTACTTC.

This clonotype was seen ten or more times. The rearrangement links TRBV14 to TRBJ2-3; either TRBD1 or TRBD2 may fit D (5 bases each). CDR3 length equals 12 residues. Trimming removed 5 bases from V and 8 bases from J, with 11 bases in between. The V gene's germline CDR1 is SGHDN and CDR2 FVKESK. The CDR3 DNA follows: TGTGCCAGCAGCAAGAGGGGCGGTACGCAGTATTTT. This translates into CASSKRGGTQYF. Drawing the rest from reference TRBV14 and TRBJ2-3, the complete variable domain is EAGVTQFPSHSVIEKGQTVTLRCDPISGHDNLYWYRRVMGKEIKFLLHFVKESKQDESGMPNNRFLAERTGGTYSTLKVQPAELEDSGVYFCASSKRGGTQYFGPGTRLTVL.

There are a few counts of this clonotype. The genes are TRBV3-1 and TRBJ2-6; unclear D gene. The CDR3 totals 17 residues. Per the germline V gene, CDR1 is LGHDT and CDR2 is YNNKEL (reference sequence). V gave up 1 base and J gave up 4 bases, with 14 bases separating them. CDR3 residues: CASSQGKSTWGANVLTF. In nucleotides, the CDR3 is TGTGCCAGCAGCCAAGGGAAATCGACGTGGGGGGCCAACGTCCTGACTTTC. The full variable domain, with the rest looked up from reference TRBV3-1 and TRBJ2-6, is DTAVSQTPKYLVTQMGNDKSIKCEQNLGHDTMYWYKQDSKKFLKIMFSYNNKELIINETVPNRFSPKSPDKAHLNLHINSLELGDSAVYFCASSQGKSTWGANVLTFGAGSRLTVL.

This clonotype occurred many times. This sequence joins TRBV5-1 and TRBJ2-5; unclear D gene. V lost 0 bases, J lost 2 bases, and 5 bases lay in between. The CDR3 spans 13 residues. Looked up from germline, CDR1 is SGHRS and CDR2 is YFSETQ. The CDR3 DNA is TGCGCCAGCAGCTTGGACCCACAAGAGACCCAGTACTTC. Translated, it gives CASSLDPQETQYF.

On this clonotype: This may come from a read error, since a much larger clone is one base off. This chain uses TRBV18 with TRBJ2-3, with 9 bases matching TRBD1. Germline V gene lookup returns CDR1 KGHSH and CDR2 LQKENI. The CDR3 sequence is 15 residues long. Trimming took 4 bases from V and 6 from J; bases not matched to a gene: 8. CDR3 region: CASSQTGGTSDTQYF. The DNA of the CDR3 is TGTGCCAGCTCACAAACAGGGGGCACATCTGATACGCAGTATTTT.

Many counts were recorded for this clonotype. Germline is not matched at one junction end, which may reflect a read error. The chain is built from TRBV7-7 and TRBJ2-1; no clear D. The V gene's germline CDR1 is SSHAT and CDR2 FNYEAQ (reference sequence). This CDR3 spans 15 amino acids. This chain's CDR3 is CASSLVRTPYNEQFF. The CDR3 DNA is TGTGCTAGCAGCTTAGTGAGAACTCCTTACAATGAGCAGTTCTTC.

The rearrangement uses TRBV19 and TRBJ2-7, with D perhaps TRBD1 (6 bases). Trimming removed 6 bases from V and 4 bases from J, with 16 bases in between. CDR1 is LNHDA, CDR2 SQIVND, per germline (reference sequence). This CDR3 comprises 14 residues. In DNA, the CDR3 is TGTGCCAGTAGCCTCCGGACAGAGTTTTACGAGCAGTACTTC. It specifies CASSLRTEFYEQYF.

There are a few counts of this clonotype. J is TRBJ2-7 and V is TRBV18; the match to TRBD1 covers 9 bases. The germline CDR1 and CDR2 sequences are KGHSH and LQKENI. The CDR3 has 18 residues. The V and J ends lost 4 bases and 6 bases, in that order; junction bases with no gene match: 19. CDR3 DNA sequence: TGTGCCAGCTCACTGGGTCGACAACAACCGGGACAGGGTGGCGAGCAGTACTTC. Residues: CASSLGRQQPGQGGEQYF. Based on the CDR3 plus reference TRBV18 and TRBJ2-7, the full variable domain is NAGVMQNPRHLVRRRGQEARLRCSPMKGHSHVYWYRQLPEEGLKFMVYLQKENIIDESGMPKERFSAEFPKEGPSILRIQQVVRGDSAAYFCASSLGRQQPGQGGEQYFGPGTRLTVT.

The rearrangement joins TRBV19 to TRBJ2-6, with no clear D. The CDR3 is made up of 11 amino acids. Trimming removed 5 bases from V and 12 bases from J, with 8 bases in between. Germline-derived CDR1 and CDR2 are LNHDA and SQIVND (reference sequence). CDR3 sequence: CASSWASVLTF. The CDR3 DNA follows: TGTGCCAGTAGTTGGGCTTCCGTCCTGACTTTC.

This clonotype was recorded a few times. The CDR3 is CASRPPTGANKWGEQYF. The CDR3, as DNA: TGTGCCAGCAGACCCCCGACAGGGGCCAACAAGTGGGGAGAGCAGTACTTC. The chain is built from TRBV6-1 and TRBJ2-7; 8 positions match TRBD1. This CDR3 has 17 amino acids. The ends lost 6 bases at V and 7 bases at J; junction bases unmatched: 20. The germline CDR1 and CDR2 sequences are MNHNS and SASEGT.

This clonotype was counted between two and nine times. The chain is built from TRBV6-6 and TRBJ1-1; no clear D. Germline V lookup: CDR1 MNHNY, CDR2 SVGAGI (reference sequence). The CDR3 consists of 12 residues. V dropped 5 bases and J dropped 1 base, with 5 bases sitting between them. This CDR3 is CASSHRNTEAFF. The DNA for the CDR3 is TGTGCCAGCAGTCACAGGAACACTGAAGCTTTCTTT.

In its sample, this clonotype was seen once. The V and J genes are TRBV7-2 and TRBJ2-5, with D unclear. Germline V gene sequence: CDR1 SGHTA, CDR2 FQGNSA. V was trimmed by 2 bases and J by 2 bases, leaving 15 bases between them. The CDR3 extends over 16 amino acids. The chain's CDR3 is CASSLLGFASQETQYF. CDR3 DNA sequence: TGTGCCAGCAGCTTATTAGGGTTCGCGAGTCAAGAGACCCAGTACTTC. The whole variable domain, remainder taken from reference TRBV7-2 and TRBJ2-5, is GAGVSQSPSNKVTEKGKDVELRCDPISGHTALYWYRQSLGQGLEFLIYFQGNSAPDKSGLPSDRFSAERTGGSVSTLTIQRTQQEDSAVYLCASSLLGFASQETQYFGPGTRLLVL.